The 15 T cell receptor beta chains reported below all come from one sample, sequenced in a study of T cells after yellow fever vaccination. One entry per CDR3 protein results from TCRdb running MiXCR on the 5' RACE reads. The data show 140,000 to 150,000 distinct CDR3 sequences, 5% to 8% seen once. The sequencing here drew on CD4+ T cells sorted from PBMCs, taken 10 days after the yellow fever booster vaccination. These receptors all stem from a man aged 25-45 years who received the YFV17D yellow fever vaccine.

This clonotype was picked up a small number of times. The chain employs TRBV20-1 and TRBJ2-3; tentatively, D is TRBD1 or TRBD2 (5 bases each). CDR1 and CDR2 (germline): DFQATT, SNEGSKA (reference sequence). The CDR3 is 16 amino acids. Deletions cut 2 bases from V and 1 base from J, with 16 bases between. The CDR3 DNA sequence: TGCAGTGCTAGATCCGCAGGGAAGGGAGGCACAGATACGCAGTATTTT. As protein: CSARSAGKGGTDTQYF.

About this clonotype itself: At one boundary the junction diverges from the germline segment, which might be a read error. The chain uses TRBV12-3 or TRBV12-4 and TRBJ2-6; the D gene is possibly TRBD1 (5 bases). This CDR3 spans 15 amino acids. The CDR3: CASSLGVSGANILTF. The CDR3 DNA follows: TGTGCCAGCAGTTTAGGAGTCTCTGGGGCCAACATCCTGACTTTC.

This clonotype was seen a handful of times. The genes are TRBV20-1 and TRBJ1-5; D is perhaps TRBD1 (5 bases). V shed 6 bases and J shed 5 bases, with 14 bases lying between them. The CDR3 covers 13 residues. CDR1 and CDR2 from the germline V gene are DFQATT and SNEGSKA (reference sequence). As DNA, the CDR3 is TGCAGTGCGGTATGGGACCCGGATCAGCCCCAGCATTTT. Translated, it gives CSAVWDPDQPQHF.

This clonotype was seen many times. The CDR3 DNA reads as TGTGCCAGCAGTTGGAAGAGACAGGGGGGACAGCCCCAGCATTTT. It specifies CASSWKRQGGQPQHF. The chain carries TRBV6-2 or TRBV6-3 and TRBJ1-5; TRBD1 aligns across 9 bases. The CDR3 covers 15 residues. Germline V lookup: CDR1 MNHEY, CDR2 SVGEGT. Germline trimming cut 4 bases from V and 7 bases from J; bases unmatched to any gene: 8.

About this clonotype: Given a much more abundant clone one base away, this may be a read error. V is TRBV4-3 and J is TRBJ2-5, with D tentatively TRBD1 (5 bases). V was pared by 1 base and J by 7 bases, with 13 bases between. Per the germline V gene, CDR1 is LGHNA and CDR2 is YSLEER. This CDR3 has 14 amino acids. The CDR3 is CASSQAIGAGTQYF. CDR3 bases: TGCGCCAGCAGCCAAGCAATAGGGGCCGGGACCCAGTACTTC.

This clonotype has at least ten counts. The chain links TRBV19 to TRBJ2-5; 11 bases align to TRBD2. The V segment lost 4 bases and the J segment 2 bases; nucleotides outside the gene matches: 6. CDR1 and CDR2 (germline): LNHDA, SQIVND (reference sequence). The length of the CDR3 is 16 residues. The CDR3: CASSNPGLADQETQYF. The CDR3 DNA follows: TGTGCCAGTAGTAACCCGGGACTAGCGGATCAAGAGACCCAGTACTTC. Based on the CDR3 plus reference TRBV19 and TRBJ2-5, the full variable domain is DGGITQSPKYLFRKEGQNVTLSCEQNLNHDAMYWYRQDPGQGLRLIYYSQIVNDFQKGDIAEGYSVSREKKESFPLTVTSAQKNPTAFYLCASSNPGLADQETQYFGPGTRLLVL.

Ten or more counts support this clonotype. V is TRBV7-2 and J is TRBJ2-7; 12 nucleotides agree with TRBD1. The CDR3 is 15 residues long. V shed 5 bases, J shed 7 bases, and the junction held 9 bases outside the gene matches. Looked up from germline, CDR1 is SGHTA and CDR2 is FQGNSA. DNA of the CDR3: TGTGCCAGCAGCCCCATGGGACAGGGGGCGGGAGAGCAGTACTTC. It yields the protein CASSPMGQGAGEQYF. Looking up the rest from reference TRBV7-2 and TRBJ2-7 gives the full variable domain: GAGVSQSPSNKVTEKGKDVELRCDPISGHTALYWYRQSLGQGLEFLIYFQGNSAPDKSGLPSDRFSAERTGGSVSTLTIQRTQQEDSAVYLCASSPMGQGAGEQYFGPGTRLTVT.

This clonotype was counted at least ten times. The genes are TRBV10-3 and TRBJ2-5; D not resolved. The length of the CDR3 is 13 residues. Trimming removed 4 bases at V and 3 bases at J, with 9 bases between. From germline, CDR1 is ENHRY and CDR2 SYGVKD. The CDR3 DNA reads as TGTGCCATCAGTGGGCAGACCAAAGAGACCCAGTACTTC. Translating it yields CAISGQTKETQYF.

This clonotype was counted ten times or more. This chain uses TRBV10-3 with TRBJ2-1, with D unresolved. CDR1 is ENHRY, CDR2 SYGVKD, per germline. CDR3 size: 14 residues. V lost 6 bases, J lost 0 bases, and 9 bases lay in between. CDR3 protein: CAISPEGSYNEQFF. In DNA, the CDR3 is TGTGCCATCAGCCCCGAAGGCTCCTACAATGAGCAGTTCTTC.

This clonotype was observed many times. The V call is TRBV9, the J call TRBJ2-3, with no clear D. V dropped 5 bases and J dropped 0 bases, with 19 bases sitting between them. The CDR3 extends over 17 amino acids. CDR1 SGDLS and CDR2 YYNGEE come from the germline V gene. This CDR3 is CASSRLPVKLSTDTQYF. For the CDR3, the DNA is TGTGCCAGCAGTCGCCTGCCCGTAAAACTTAGCACAGATACGCAGTATTTT.

This clonotype appeared many times. The J gene is TRBJ2-5, the V gene TRBV28, with 9 bases that match TRBD1. Unmatched junction bases numbered 4, after V lost 2 bases and J lost 3 bases. This CDR3 has 15 residues. CDR1 and CDR2 (germline): MDHEN, SYDVKM. Here the CDR3 DNA reads TGTGCCAGCAGTTTAGACAGGGGGTTTGAAGAGACCCAGTACTTC. Amino acid sequence: CASSLDRGFEETQYF.

This clonotype was seen many times. The chain carries TRBV20-1 and TRBJ2-1, with TRBD2 matching over 9 bases. The CDR3 has 15 residues. Germline CDR1 DFQATT, CDR2 SNEGSKA (reference sequence). The trim removed 5 bases at V and 8 bases at J, leaving 13 bases unmatched. CDR3: CSARRAGGPSYEQFF. The CDR3 bases are TGCAGTGCTCGGAGGGCGGGAGGGCCCTCGTATGAGCAGTTCTTC.

This clonotype was recorded at least ten times. The CDR3 loop reads CASSSKSPGGPRSGYTF. CDR3 DNA sequence: TGTGCCAGCAGCTCAAAATCCCCGGGGGGACCCCGGAGCGGCTACACCTTC. This chain connects TRBV21-1 to TRBJ1-2; the D call in the table, TRBD1, was not verified against the DNA. TRBV21-1 is a known pseudogene. This CDR3 has 17 amino acids.

As concerns this clonotype: A clone one base away is much larger, so this may be a read error. The chain couples TRBV7-2 to TRBJ2-5, with TRBD1 as a possible D gene (6 bases). The germline gives CDR1 SGHTA, CDR2 FQGNSA. The CDR3 contains 15 residues. DNA for the CDR3: TGTTCCAGCAGCTTGGCGGACAGTCGTCAAGAGACCCAGTACTTC. The encoded protein is CSSSLADSRQETQYF. Variable domain in full (rest from reference TRBV7-2 and TRBJ2-5): GAGVSQSPSNKVTEKGKDVELRCDPISGHTALYWYRQSLGQGLEFLIYFQGNSAPDKSGLPSDRFSAERTGGSVSTLTIQRTQQEDSAVYLCSSSLADSRQETQYFGPGTRLLVL.

This clonotype was counted ten times or more. This sequence joins TRBV5-1 and TRBJ1-5; 7 positions agree with TRBD1. Germline CDR1 is SGHRS and CDR2 is YFSETQ. V shed 2 bases and J 5 bases; nucleotides not matched to a gene: 7. The CDR3 spans 15 residues. The CDR3 DNA follows: TGCGCCAGCAGCTTTTCGGACAGGCGCCATCAGCCCCAGCATTTT. Amino acids: CASSFSDRRHQPQHF.